This TCR beta chain emerged from a study of OX40 agonist ivuxolimab in advanced cancers. Findings and caveats of the study: Specificity for antigen went undetermined in the expanded peripheral T cells.

The repertoire was sequenced with immunoSEQ multiplex PCR; TCRdb's copy has only in-frame clones and lacks some. The sample has tens of thousands of clones; 84% are singletons. Concerning this clone itself: What it recognizes is unknown.

V shed 6 bases, J shed 2 bases, and the junction held 4 bases outside the gene matches. The CDR3 has 14 residues. Germline assignment: CDR1 MDHEN and CDR2 SYDVKM. This material consisted of CD4+ or CD8+ T cells sorted from blood, taken in a trial of the OX40 agonist ivuxolimab. The rearrangement uses TRBV28 and TRBJ1-2; TRBD1 matches 9 bases. This receptor was identified in an adult with an advanced solid tumor such as melanoma, head and neck, liver or kidney cancer. DNA of the CDR3: TGTGCCAGCAGGGCCGGGACAGGGAACTATGGCTACACCTTC. Its protein is CASRAGTGNYGYTF.